The rows below give T cell receptor beta chains drawn from one sample of a study of blood T cell repertoires in COVID-19. The method was immunoSEQ multiplex PCR; TCRdb's version includes in-frame clones alone and lacks a portion of them. The profile shows fewer than 350,000 clones, roughly 90% of them singletons. The sample taken for sequencing was PBMCs or T cells enriched from blood (not recorded which). All receptors come from a woman younger than 30 with acute COVID-19. CDR3s include the opening cysteine and the closing phenylalanine or tryptophan. Fields, in order: D gene, V gene, J gene, clone size, CDR3 protein, CDR3 DNA. D genes are given only for firm matches. Expanded clones are given a class, and other clones once, few, many or no size at all.

D: NA; V: TRBV7-8; J: TRBJ2-7; size: NA; CDR3: CASSLRPSRVSYEQYF; DNA: TGTGCCAGCAGCTTACGCCCCTCACGGGTATCCTACGAGCAGTACTTC
D: NA; V: TRBV27; J: TRBJ2-1; size: NA; CDR3: CASSPGITYNEQFF; DNA: TGTGCCAGCAGTCCCGGGATTACATACAATGAGCAGTTCTTC
D: TRBD1; V: TRBV5-5; J: TRBJ2-1; size: NA; CDR3: CASSPGAIRQGAGNEQFF; DNA: TGTGCCAGCAGCCCAGGAGCTATAAGACAGGGGGCTGGGAATGAGCAGTTCTTC
D: TRBD1; V: TRBV3-1/TRBV3-2; J: TRBJ1-1; size: NA; CDR3: CASSLRQGNTEAFF; DNA: TGTGCCAGCAGCCTTAGACAGGGGAACACTGAAGCTTTCTTT
D: NA; V: TRBV6-4; J: TRBJ2-7; size: once; CDR3: CASSDVLGGEQYF; DNA: TGTGCCAGCAGTGACGTCCTGGGGGGAGAGCAGTACTTC
D: NA; V: TRBV3-1/TRBV3-2; J: TRBJ1-2; size: NA; CDR3: CASSQAYIAGGYTF; DNA: TGTGCCAGCAGCCAAGCGTACATCGCGGGTGGCTACACCTTC
D: TRBD2; V: TRBV28; J: TRBJ2-7; size: once; CDR3: CASSSLAGGTYQQYF; DNA: TGTGCCAGCAGTAGTCTAGCGGGAGGGACCTACCAGCAGTACTTC
D: TRBD2; V: TRBV5-1; J: TRBJ2-1; size: NA; CDR3: CASSPRMREGYNEQFF; DNA: TGCGCCAGCAGCCCCCGTATGCGGGAGGGCTACAATGAGCAGTTCTTC
D: TRBD1; V: TRBV7-3; J: TRBJ2-7; size: NA; CDR3: CASQTGGVDHEQYF; DNA: TGTGCCAGCCAGACAGGGGGCGTGGACCACGAGCAGTACTTC
D: NA; V: TRBV11-2; J: TRBJ1-2; size: NA; CDR3: CASSHFAGSTGLVGRYTF; DNA: TGTGCCAGCAGCCATTTTGCCGGGTCTACAGGCTTGGTTGGGCGCTACACCTTC
D: TRBD1; V: TRBV10-1; J: TRBJ1-6; size: NA; CDR3: CASSEGQGYSPLHF; DNA: TGCGCCAGCAGTGAGGGACAGGGGTATTCACCCCTCCACTTT
D: TRBD2; V: TRBV19; J: TRBJ2-1; size: NA; CDR3: CASSRRGADGEQFF; DNA: TGTGCCAGTAGTAGGCGGGGGGCCGACGGTGAGCAGTTCTTC
D: NA; V: TRBV25-1; J: TRBJ1-1; size: NA; CDR3: CASSEQATNTEAFF; DNA: TGTGCCAGCAGTGAGCAGGCGACGAACACTGAAGCTTTCTTT
D: NA; V: TRBV7-6; J: TRBJ2-6; size: NA; CDR3: CASSQSGTPPSGANVLTF; DNA: TGTGCCAGCAGCCAATCCGGGACACCTCCCTCTGGGGCCAACGTCCTGACTTTC
D: TRBD1; V: TRBV29-1; J: TRBJ2-7; size: once; CDR3: CSVSDREEQYF; DNA: TGCAGCGTTTCGGACAGGGAAGAGCAGTACTTC
D: TRBD2; V: TRBV27; J: TRBJ2-7; size: NA; CDR3: CASWTSGGGYEQYF; DNA: TGTGCCAGTTGGACTAGCGGTGGGGGATACGAGCAGTACTTC
D: NA; V: TRBV28; J: TRBJ2-1; size: NA; CDR3: CASSLGPWQPEQFF; DNA: TGTGCCAGCAGTTTGGGCCCTTGGCAACCAGAGCAGTTCTTC
D: TRBD1; V: TRBV28; J: TRBJ2-1; size: NA; CDR3: CASSLGTGPYNEQFF; DNA: TGTGCCAGCAGCCTAGGGACAGGGCCCTACAATGAGCAGTTCTTC